This TCR beta chain was profiled in a study of post-analysis software for immune sequencing data. Study overall: The cohort encompassed relapsing-remitting, secondary progressive and progressive-relapsing multiple sclerosis disease courses. Study-level results: Patients had higher frequencies than controls of about five TRBV segments, including TRBV5-6, TRBV5-1 and TRBV20-1. Controls had significantly higher normalized Chao1 diversity than multiple sclerosis patients.

From germline, CDR1 is LNHNV and CDR2 YYDKDF (reference sequence). This CDR3 spans 17 amino acids. Unmatched junction bases numbered 15, after V lost 0 bases and J lost 9 bases. Unique molecular identifiers were present in the TCR beta cDNA libraries. T cells numbering roughly 1 to 10 million yielded 500,000 or so cDNA molecules. Via MiXCR, TCRdb re-called the PCR reads, giving one row per CDR3 protein. Of about 430,000 distinct CDR3 sequences listed, 39% are singletons. Comment on this clonotype: Its matching antigen is unknown.

The gene calls are TRBV15 and TRBJ2-3; 7 bases match TRBD2. The sequenced sample consisted of blood. The clonotype comes from a girl aged 2-9 years with multiple sclerosis. The CDR3 DNA is TGTGCCACCAGCAGAGATGGTGGGGGATCGGCCGGGGGGACGCAGTATTTT. This sequence encodes CATSRDGGGSAGGTQYF.